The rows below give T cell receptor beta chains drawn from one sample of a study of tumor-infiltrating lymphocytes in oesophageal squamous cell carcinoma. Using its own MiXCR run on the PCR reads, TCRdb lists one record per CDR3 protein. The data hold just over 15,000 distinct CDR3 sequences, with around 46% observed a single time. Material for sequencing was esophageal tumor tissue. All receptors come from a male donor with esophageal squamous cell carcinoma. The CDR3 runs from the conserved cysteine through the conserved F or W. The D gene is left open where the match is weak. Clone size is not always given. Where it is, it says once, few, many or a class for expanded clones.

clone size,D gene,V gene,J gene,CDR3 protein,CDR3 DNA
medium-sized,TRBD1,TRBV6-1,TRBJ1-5,CASTGTGSTEGYNQPQHF,TGTGCCAGCACGGGGACAGGGTCCACCGAGGGGTACAATCAGCCCCAGCATTTT
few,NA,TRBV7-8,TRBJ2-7,CASSLSRTYEQYF,TGTGCCAGCAGCTTATCTAGGACCTACGAGCAGTACTTC
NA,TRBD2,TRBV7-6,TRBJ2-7,CASSLNFGTSEQYF,TGTGCCAGCAGCTTAAACTTCGGGACTAGCGAGCAGTACTTC
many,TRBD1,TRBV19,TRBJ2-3,CASSNRTGGSPQPLTDTQYF,TGTGCCAGTAGTAACCGGACAGGGGGCTCCCCTCAGCCCCTCACAGATACGCAGTATTTT
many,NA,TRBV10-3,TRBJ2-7,CAISEPGGGLAVEQYF,TGTGCCATCAGTGAGCCGGGTGGGGGCCTAGCGGTTGAGCAGTACTTC
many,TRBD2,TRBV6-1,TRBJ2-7,CASSLGLARYNEQYF,TGTGCCAGCAGTTTGGGACTAGCGCGCTACAATGAGCAGTACTTC
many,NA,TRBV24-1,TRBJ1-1,CATSDRDSPFEAFF,TGTGCCACCAGTGACAGAGACAGCCCCTTTGAAGCTTTCTTT
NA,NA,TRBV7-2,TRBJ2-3,CASSLVYPGPVTDTQYF,TGTGCCAGCAGCTTAGTTTACCCGGGACCCGTGACAGATACGCAGTATTTT
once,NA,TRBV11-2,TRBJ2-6,CASSLGGSFSGANVLTF,TGTGCCAGCAGCCTTGGGGGATCTTTCTCTGGGGCCAACGTCCTGACTTTC
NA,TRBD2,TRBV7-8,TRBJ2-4,CASSPRLAGQRGEQYF,TGTGCCAGCAGCCCAAGACTAGCGGGACAGCGGGGGGAGCAGTACTTC
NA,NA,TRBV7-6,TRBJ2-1,CASRKRGSDVGETPYNEQFF,TGTGCCAGCAGGAAGAGGGGCTCCGACGTTGGGGAGACCCCCTACAATGAGCAGTTCTTC
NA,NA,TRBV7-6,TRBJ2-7,CASAVSRSTDTQYF,TGTGCCAGCGCTGTTTCAAGGAGCACAGATACGCAGTACTTC
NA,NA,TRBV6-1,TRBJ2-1,CASSEAVGSYNEQFF,TGTGCCAGCAGTGAAGCCGTCGGGTCCTACAATGAGCAGTTCTTC
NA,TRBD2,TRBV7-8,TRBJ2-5,CASSLGWGLAGGQETQYF,TGTGCCAGCAGCTTAGGTTGGGGACTAGCGGGAGGCCAAGAGACCCAGTACTTC
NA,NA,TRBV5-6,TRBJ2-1,CASSLSAGRSYNEQFF,TGTGCCAGCAGCTTGTCAGCTGGGCGCTCCTACAATGAGCAGTTCTTC
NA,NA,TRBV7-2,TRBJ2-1,CASSWTSSPLHF,TGTGCCAGCAGCTGGACAAGTTCACCCCTCCACTTC
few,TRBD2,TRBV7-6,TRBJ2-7,CASSWMGLAGTYEQYF,TGTGCCAGCAGCTGGATGGGACTAGCGGGGACATACGAGCAGTACTTC
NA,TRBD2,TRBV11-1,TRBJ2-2,CASSPGLGTGELFF,TGTGCCAGCAGCCCGGGACTAGGTACCGGGGAGCTGTTTTTT
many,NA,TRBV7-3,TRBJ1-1,CASSLSGGMNTEAFF,TGTGCCAGCAGCTTAAGTGGGGGGATGAACACTGAAGCTTTCTTT
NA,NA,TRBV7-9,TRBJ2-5,CASSLGGTAETQYF,TGTGCCAGCAGCTTAGGCGGGACAGCCGAGACCCAGTACTTC
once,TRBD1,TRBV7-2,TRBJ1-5,CASSFDGQGFYQPQHF,TGTGCCAGCAGCTTCGATGGACAGGGGTTCTATCAGCCCCAGCATTTT
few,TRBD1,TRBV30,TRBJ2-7,CAWTLQGSTYNEQYF,TGTGCCTGGACCTTACAGGGGTCTACCTACAATGAGCAGTACTTC
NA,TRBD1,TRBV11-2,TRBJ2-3,CASSLQGADTQYF,TGTGCCAGCAGCTTACAGGGGGCGGATACGCAGTATTTT
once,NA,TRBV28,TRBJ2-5,CASSLYWAGETQYF,TGTGCCAGCAGTCTGTATTGGGCGGGGGAGACCCAGTACTTC
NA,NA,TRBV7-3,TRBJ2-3,CASSLKQLGGGTDTQYF,TGTGCCAGCAGCTTAAAACAATTGGGAGGCGGGACAGATACGCAGTATTTT
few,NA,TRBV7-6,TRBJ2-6,CASSLLAPLSSGANVLTF,TGTGCCAGCAGCTTATTGGCGCCCCTGAGCTCTGGGGCCAACGTCCTGACTTTC
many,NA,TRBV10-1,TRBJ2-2,CASSLDAMAGELFF,TGCGCCAGCAGTTTAGATGCAATGGCCGGGGAGCTGTTTTTT